The present entry profiles one TCR beta chain with its context. This sample was included in a study of T cell responses to AZD1222 COVID-19 vaccine. The germline V gene has CDR1 LNHNV and CDR2 YYDKDF (reference sequence). V lost 11 bases to trimming and J lost 0 bases, with 16 bases between them. The length of the CDR3 is 14 residues. The protocol was immunoSEQ multiplex PCR, while the TCRdb copy is restricted to in-frame clones and leaves out a portion. Altogether roughly 150,000 clones are present, more than 85% being singletons, with the ten largest covering around 5%. The sequence was obtained from an adult in good health. The starting material was peripheral blood, obtained on day 0 of AZD1222 vaccination. The chain employs TRBV15 and TRBJ1-1, with D possibly TRBD1 on 5 matching bases. The CDR3 bases are TGTGCCCAACCGGGGGGAGGAATGAACACTGAAGCTTTCTTT. Translation gives CAQPGGGMNTEAFF.